The source of this T cell receptor beta chain is a study of T cell responses to AZD1222 COVID-19 vaccine. For the study at large: Both about-4-week and about-12-week second-dose recipients were combined. General study points: Distributed over spike, vaccine-associated CD4 TCRs predominated at 160-218 and 743-854. No day 14 peak samples; only post-peak repertoires were characterized.

Trimming removed 3 bases at V and 2 bases at J, with 7 bases between. The CDR3 spans 13 residues. Notes on this clone: What it binds is unknown. The same CDR3 can be traced to other DNA sequences in this sample.

Method: immunoSEQ multiplex PCR; TCRdb's copy keeps in-frame clones and lacks some. The repertoire consists of some 170,000 clones, with less than 90% occurring once and the leading ten covering about 1.5%. This specimen was peripheral blood, taken on day 0 of AZD1222 vaccination. This chain uses TRBV12-3 or TRBV12-4 with TRBJ1-1; perhaps TRBD1 as D (5 bases). The clonotype was recovered from an adult in good health. The CDR3 reads CASSLGGNTEAFF. In DNA, the CDR3 is TGTGCCAGCAGTTTGGGGGGTAACACTGAAGCTTTCTTT.